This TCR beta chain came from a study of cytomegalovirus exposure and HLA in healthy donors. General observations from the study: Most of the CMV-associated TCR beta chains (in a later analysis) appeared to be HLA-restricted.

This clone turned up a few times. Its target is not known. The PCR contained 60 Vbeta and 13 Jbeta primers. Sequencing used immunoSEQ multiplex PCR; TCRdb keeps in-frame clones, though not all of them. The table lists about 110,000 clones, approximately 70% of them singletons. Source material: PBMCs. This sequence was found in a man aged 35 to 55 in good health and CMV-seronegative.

Here the CDR3 reads CASSQDGTGNYEQYF. The CDR3 region has the DNA TGCGCCAGCAGCCAAGACGGGACAGGGAACTACGAGCAGTACTTC. This chain connects TRBV4-3 to TRBJ2-7; TRBD1 aligns across 9 bases. The CDR3 runs to 15 residues. Germline V lookup: CDR1 LGHNA, CDR2 YSLEER. V shed 0 bases and J 3 bases; nucleotides not matched to a gene: 3.